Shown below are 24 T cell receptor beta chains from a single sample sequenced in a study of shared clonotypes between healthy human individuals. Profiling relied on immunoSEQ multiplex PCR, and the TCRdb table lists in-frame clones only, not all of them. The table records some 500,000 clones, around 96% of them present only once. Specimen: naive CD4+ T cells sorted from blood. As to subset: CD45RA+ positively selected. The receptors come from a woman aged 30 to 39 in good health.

CDR3 sequence (DNA): TGTGCCAGCCGACAGGGGATGGGTCGAGGCTACACCTTC. Protein sequence: CASRQGMGRGYTF. The J gene is TRBJ1-2, the V gene TRBV6-1; 8 nucleotides align to TRBD1. Germline CDR1 reads MNHNS; CDR2 reads SASEGT. With V trimmed by 8 bases and J by 8 bases, 10 bases remained unmatched. The CDR3 extends over 13 amino acids.

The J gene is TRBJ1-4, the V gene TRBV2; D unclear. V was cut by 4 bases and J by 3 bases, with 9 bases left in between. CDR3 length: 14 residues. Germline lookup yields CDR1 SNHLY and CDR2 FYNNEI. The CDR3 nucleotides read TGTGCCAGCAGTGGTCCCGCGGCTAATGAAAAACTGTTTTTT. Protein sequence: CASSGPAANEKLFF.

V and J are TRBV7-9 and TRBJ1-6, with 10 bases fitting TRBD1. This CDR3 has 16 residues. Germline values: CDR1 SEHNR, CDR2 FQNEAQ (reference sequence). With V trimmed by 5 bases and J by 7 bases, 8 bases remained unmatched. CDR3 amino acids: CASSLGWGQGNSPLHF. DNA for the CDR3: TGTGCCAGCAGCCTGGGATGGGGACAGGGGAATTCACCCCTCCACTTT. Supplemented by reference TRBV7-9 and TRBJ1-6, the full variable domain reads DTGVSQNPRHKITKRGQNVTFRCDPISEHNRLYWYRQTLGQGPEFLTYFQNEAQLEKSRLLSDRFSAERPKGSFSTLEIQRTEQGDSAMYLCASSLGWGQGNSPLHFGNGTRLTVT.

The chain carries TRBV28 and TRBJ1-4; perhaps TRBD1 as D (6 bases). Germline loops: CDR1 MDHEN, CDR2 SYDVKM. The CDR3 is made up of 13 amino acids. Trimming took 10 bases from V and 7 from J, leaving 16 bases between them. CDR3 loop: CAILPGAGEKLFF. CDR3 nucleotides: TGTGCCATCCTCCCGGGGGCGGGTGAAAAACTGTTTTTT. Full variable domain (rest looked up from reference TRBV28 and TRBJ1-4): DVKVTQSSRYLVKRTGEKVFLECVQDMDHENMFWYRQDPGLGLRLIYFSYDVKMKEKGDIPEGYSVSREKKERFSLILESASTNQTSMYLCAILPGAGEKLFFGSGTQLSVL.

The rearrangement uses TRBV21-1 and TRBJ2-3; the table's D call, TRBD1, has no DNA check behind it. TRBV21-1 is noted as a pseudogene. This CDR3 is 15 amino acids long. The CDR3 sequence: CASSKVRSSTDTQYF. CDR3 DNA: TGTGCCAGCAGCAAGGTCAGATCGAGCACAGATACGCAGTATTTT.

The CDR3 DNA is TGTGCCAGCAGCCAAGATTGGGACAGCGATGAGCAGTTCTTC. Amino acid sequence: CASSQDWDSDEQFF. The V call is TRBV4-2, the J call TRBJ2-1; TRBD1 matches at 7 bases. The CDR3 is 14 amino acids. The V segment lost 0 bases and the J segment 8 bases; nucleotides outside the gene matches: 4. In germline, CDR1 is LGHNA, CDR2 YNFKEQ.

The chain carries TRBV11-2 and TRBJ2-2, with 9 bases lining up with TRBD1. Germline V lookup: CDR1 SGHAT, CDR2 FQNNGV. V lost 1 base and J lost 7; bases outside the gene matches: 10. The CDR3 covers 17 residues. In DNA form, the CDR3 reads TGTGCCAGCAGCTTAGGTTTCGGACAGGGGTTCAGCGGGGAGCTGTTTTTT. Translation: CASSLGFGQGFSGELFF.

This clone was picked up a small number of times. Here the CDR3 reads CASSPGQAHEQYF. CDR3 DNA sequence: TGTGCCAGCAGTCCGGGACAGGCCCACGAGCAGTACTTC. This chain joins TRBV28 and TRBJ2-7; 8 bases align to TRBD1. The J segment lost 5 bases and the V segment lost 5 bases, leaving 5 bases of the junction unmatched. The CDR3 is 13 residues long. CDR1 and CDR2 from the germline V gene are MDHEN and SYDVKM.

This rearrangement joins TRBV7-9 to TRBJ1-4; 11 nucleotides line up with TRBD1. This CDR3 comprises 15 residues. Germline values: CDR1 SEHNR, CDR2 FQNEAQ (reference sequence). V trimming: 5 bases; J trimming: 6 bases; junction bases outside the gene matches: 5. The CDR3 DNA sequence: TGTGCCAGCAGCAGGGGACAGGGGGTCGATGAAAAACTGTTTTTT. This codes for CASSRGQGVDEKLFF.

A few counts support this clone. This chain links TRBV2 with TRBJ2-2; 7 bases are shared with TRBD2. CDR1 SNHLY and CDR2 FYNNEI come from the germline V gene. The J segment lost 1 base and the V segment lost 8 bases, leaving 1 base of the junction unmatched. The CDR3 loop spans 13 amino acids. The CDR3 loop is CASQRGNTGELFF. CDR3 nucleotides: TGTGCCAGCCAGCGGGGGAACACCGGGGAGCTGTTTTTT.

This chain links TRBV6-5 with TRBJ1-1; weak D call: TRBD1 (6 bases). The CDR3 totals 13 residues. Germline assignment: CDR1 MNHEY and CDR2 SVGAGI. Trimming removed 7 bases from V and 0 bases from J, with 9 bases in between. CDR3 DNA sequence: TGTGCCAGCACCCGGACAGTGAACACTGAAGCTTTCTTT. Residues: CASTRTVNTEAFF.

DNA for the CDR3: TGTGCCACCAGCAGAGATATGAATCAGCCCCAGCATTTT. Amino acids: CATSRDMNQPQHF. The chain combines TRBV15 with TRBJ1-5; D is unresolved. V lost 0 bases and J lost 4, with 4 bases in between. CDR1 and CDR2 from the germline V gene are LNHNV and YYDKDF (reference sequence). The CDR3 runs to 13 residues.

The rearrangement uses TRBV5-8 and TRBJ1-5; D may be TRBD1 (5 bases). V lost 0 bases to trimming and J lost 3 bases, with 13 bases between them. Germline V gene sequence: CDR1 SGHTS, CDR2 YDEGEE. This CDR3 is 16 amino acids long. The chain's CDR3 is CASSLEAGTHNQPQHF. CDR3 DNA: TGTGCCAGCAGCTTGGAGGCGGGGACCCACAATCAGCCCCAGCATTTT.

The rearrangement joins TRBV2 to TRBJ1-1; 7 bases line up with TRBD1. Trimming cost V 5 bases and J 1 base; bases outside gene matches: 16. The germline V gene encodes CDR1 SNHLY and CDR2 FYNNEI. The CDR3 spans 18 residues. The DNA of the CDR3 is TGTGCCAGCAGTCAAAAAAAGGGGCGACAGGGAAAGAACACTGAAGCTTTCTTT. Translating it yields CASSQKKGRQGKNTEAFF.

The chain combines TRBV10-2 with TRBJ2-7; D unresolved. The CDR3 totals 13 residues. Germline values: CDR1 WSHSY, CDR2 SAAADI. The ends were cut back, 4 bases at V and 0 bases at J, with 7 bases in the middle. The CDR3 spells CASSGSSSYEQYF. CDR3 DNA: TGCGCCAGCAGTGGGTCCAGCTCCTACGAGCAGTACTTC.

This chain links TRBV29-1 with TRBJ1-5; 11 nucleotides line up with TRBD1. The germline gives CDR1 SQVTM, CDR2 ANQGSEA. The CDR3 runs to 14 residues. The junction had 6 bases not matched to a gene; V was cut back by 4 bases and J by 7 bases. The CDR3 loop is CSVVMGTGGQPQHF. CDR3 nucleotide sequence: TGCAGCGTTGTAATGGGGACAGGGGGACAGCCCCAGCATTTT.

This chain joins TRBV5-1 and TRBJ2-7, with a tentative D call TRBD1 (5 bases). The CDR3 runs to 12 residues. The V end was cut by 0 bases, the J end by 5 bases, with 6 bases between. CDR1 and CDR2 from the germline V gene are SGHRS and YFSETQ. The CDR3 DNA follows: TGCGCCAGCAGCTTGGAAGGGGACGAGCAGTACTTC. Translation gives CASSLEGDEQYF.

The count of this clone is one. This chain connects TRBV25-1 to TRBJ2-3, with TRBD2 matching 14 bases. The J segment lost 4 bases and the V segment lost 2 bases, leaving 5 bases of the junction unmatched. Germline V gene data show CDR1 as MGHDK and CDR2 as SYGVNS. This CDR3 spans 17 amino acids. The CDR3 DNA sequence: TGTGCCAGCAGTGAAGGGACTAGCGGGAGAGGGGCAGATACGCAGTATTTT. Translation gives CASSEGTSGRGADTQYF.

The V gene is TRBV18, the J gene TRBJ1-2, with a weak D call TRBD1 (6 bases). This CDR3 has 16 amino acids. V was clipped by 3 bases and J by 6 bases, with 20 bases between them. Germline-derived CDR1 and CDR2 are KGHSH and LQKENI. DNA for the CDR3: TGTGCCAGCTCACCCAAACAGGGAGAAAAGACTAATGGCTACACCTTC. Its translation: CASSPKQGEKTNGYTF.

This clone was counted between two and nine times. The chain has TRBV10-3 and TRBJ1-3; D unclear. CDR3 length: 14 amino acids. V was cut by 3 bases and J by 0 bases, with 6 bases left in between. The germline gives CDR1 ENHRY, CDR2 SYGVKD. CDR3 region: CAISDIYSGNTIYF. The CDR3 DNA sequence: TGTGCCATCAGTGACATCTACTCTGGAAACACCATATATTTT.

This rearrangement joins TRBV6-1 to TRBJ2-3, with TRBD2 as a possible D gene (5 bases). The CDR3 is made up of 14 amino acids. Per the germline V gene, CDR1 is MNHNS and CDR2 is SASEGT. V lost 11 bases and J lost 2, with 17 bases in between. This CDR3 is CAGSGTVHTDTQYF. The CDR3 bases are TGTGCCGGGAGCGGCACGGTTCACACAGATACGCAGTATTTT.

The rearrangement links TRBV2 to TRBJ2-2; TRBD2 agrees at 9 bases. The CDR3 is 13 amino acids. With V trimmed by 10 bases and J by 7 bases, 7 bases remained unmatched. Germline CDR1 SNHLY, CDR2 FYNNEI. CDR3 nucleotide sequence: TGTGCCACCAAGCGGGGGGCCGACGGGGAGCTGTTTTTT. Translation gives CATKRGADGELFF.

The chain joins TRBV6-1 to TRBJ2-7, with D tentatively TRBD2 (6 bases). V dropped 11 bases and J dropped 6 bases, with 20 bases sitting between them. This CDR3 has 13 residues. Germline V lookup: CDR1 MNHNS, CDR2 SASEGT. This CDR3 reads CASPGPGELEQYF. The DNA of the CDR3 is TGTGCCTCCCCGGGCCCGGGAGAACTCGAGCAGTACTTC.

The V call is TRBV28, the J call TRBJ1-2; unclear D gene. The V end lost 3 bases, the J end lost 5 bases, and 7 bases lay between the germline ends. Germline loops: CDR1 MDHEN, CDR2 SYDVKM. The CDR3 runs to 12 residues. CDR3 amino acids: CASSFPTYGYTF. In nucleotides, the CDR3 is TGTGCCAGCAGTTTCCCCACTTATGGCTACACCTTC.